These 17 T cell receptor beta chains originate from one sample sequenced in a study of response to subunit inactivated influenza vaccine. TCRdb ran MiXCR on the RT-PCR reads and lists one entry per CDR3 protein. The sample has 500,000 or so distinct CDR3 sequences, about 15% seen once; the top ten hold around 3%. This material consisted of CD4+ T cells sorted from PBMCs, taken roughly 24 months after vaccination. The receptors were sampled from a man between 50 and 75 years old who received an inactivated influenza vaccine.

There are a few counts of this clonotype. The chain recombines TRBV10-2 with TRBJ2-3; D might be TRBD1 (6 bases). The V end lost 3 bases, the J end lost 3 bases, and 16 bases lay between the germline ends. CDR1 is WSHSY and CDR2 is SAAADI in the germline V gene. The CDR3 has 16 residues. The CDR3 nucleotides are TGCGCCAGCAGTGATTTCGACAGGTATTCGACAGATACGCAGTATTTT. Protein: CASSDFDRYSTDTQYF.

In this sample, this clonotype turned up a few times. The chain links TRBV10-3 to TRBJ1-3; D is undetermined. This CDR3 region has 12 residues. The V end was cut by 4 bases, the J end by 7 bases, with 8 bases between. The germline gives CDR1 ENHRY, CDR2 SYGVKD. The CDR3 region is CAISVDGNTIYF. CDR3 in DNA: TGTGCCATCAGTGTCGATGGCAACACCATATATTTT.

There are many counts of this clonotype. V is TRBV2 and J is TRBJ2-2; the D call may be TRBD1 or TRBD2 (5 bases each). The ends were cut back, 7 bases at V and 3 bases at J, with 15 bases in the middle. CDR3 length equals 15 residues. The germline gives CDR1 SNHLY, CDR2 FYNNEI. The CDR3 is CASKFGGVDTGELFF. The CDR3 nucleotides read TGTGCCAGCAAGTTTGGGGGTGTGGACACCGGGGAGCTGTTTTTT. Full variable domain (rest looked up from reference TRBV2 and TRBJ2-2): EPEVTQTPSHQVTQMGQEVILRCVPISNHLYFYWYRQILGQKVEFLVSFYNNEISEKSEIFDDQFSVERPDGSNFTLKIRSTKLEDSAMYFCASKFGGVDTGELFFGEGSRLTVL.

In this sample, this clonotype turned up many times. The CDR3 DNA reads TGTGCCAGCAGCCCAATGGGGGGCGCCGCGGCCGGGGAGCTGTTTTTT. It encodes CASSPMGGAAAGELFF. The chain carries TRBV12-3 or TRBV12-4 and TRBJ2-2, with D perhaps TRBD1 or TRBD2 (6 bases each). The CDR3 has 16 residues. Between the trimmed V and J ends, which lost 6 bases and 6 bases, there was a span of 20 bases.

This chain connects TRBV12-3 or TRBV12-4 to TRBJ1-2; 11 bases match TRBD1. The CDR3 extends over 14 amino acids. V gave up 6 bases and J gave up 8 bases; unmatched junction bases: 8. The CDR3, as DNA: TGTGCCAGCAGGCGGACGGGACAGGGGGTGGGCTACACCTTC. Translated, it gives CASRRTGQGVGYTF.

This clonotype was observed a few times. V and J are TRBV20-1 and TRBJ2-3; 9 bases match TRBD2. The CDR3 sequence is 18 residues long. V trimming: 5 bases; J trimming: 0 bases; junction bases outside the gene matches: 15. In germline, CDR1 is DFQATT, CDR2 SNEGSKA (reference sequence). The CDR3 reads CSAPPLGSGGLSTDTQYF. CDR3 bases: TGCAGTGCTCCCCCCCTAGGTAGCGGGGGCCTTAGCACAGATACGCAGTATTTT.

The rearrangement joins TRBV6-1 to TRBJ2-7; 9 bases are shared with TRBD2. Looked up from germline, CDR1 is MNHNS and CDR2 is SASEGT. V shed 6 bases and J 2 bases; nucleotides not matched to a gene: 5. The CDR3 runs to 14 residues. In DNA form, the CDR3 reads TGTGCCAGCAGCCAGCGGGAGGTCCCCTACGAGCAGTACTTC. Translating gives CASSQREVPYEQYF.

This clonotype was detected a few times. The chain joins TRBV29-1 to TRBJ2-7, with D unclear. Trimming took 4 bases from V and 0 from J, leaving 10 bases between them. This CDR3 contains 13 residues. Looked up from germline, CDR1 is SQVTM and CDR2 is ANQGSEA. The CDR3 protein is CSVARRHSYEQYF. The CDR3 nucleotides are TGCAGCGTTGCCCGGCGACACTCCTACGAGCAGTACTTC.

The chain employs TRBV5-1 and TRBJ2-1; 8 nucleotides line up with TRBD2. The CDR3 contains 17 residues. The V segment lost 1 base and the J segment 2 bases; nucleotides outside the gene matches: 8. Germline CDR1 SGHRS, CDR2 YFSETQ. CDR3 region: CASSLFVKRETYNEQFF. The CDR3 region has the DNA TGCGCCAGCAGCTTGTTCGTTAAGCGGGAGACCTACAATGAGCAGTTCTTC.

This clonotype was counted only a few times. The chain uses TRBV20-1 and TRBJ1-2; maybe TRBD1 (6 bases). The CDR3 length is 15 residues. The ends were cut back, 3 bases at V and 4 bases at J, with 18 bases in the middle. Germline-derived CDR1 and CDR2 are DFQATT and SNEGSKA (reference sequence). The CDR3 nucleotides read TGCAGTGCTAGCAACCAGGGGTTATCTTTCTATGGCTACACCTTC. This translates into CSASNQGLSFYGYTF.

This clonotype was found many times. The chain combines TRBV5-1 with TRBJ2-5, with TRBD2 matching 10 bases. The CDR3 runs 16 residues. After removal of 3 bases from V and 7 bases from J, the junction contained 12 bases not matched to a gene. Germline V lookup: CDR1 SGHRS, CDR2 YFSETQ. CDR3 in amino acids: CASSSASGGPTGTQYF. CDR3 coding DNA: TGCGCCAGCAGCTCCGCTAGCGGGGGCCCAACGGGGACCCAGTACTTC.

The chain couples TRBV27 to TRBJ2-5; 7 bases are shared with TRBD2. V shed 5 bases and J 1 base; nucleotides not matched to a gene: 10. The CDR3 is made up of 16 amino acids. Germline V gene data show CDR1 as MNHEY and CDR2 as SMNVEV (reference sequence). The CDR3, as DNA: TGTGCCAGCAGTACTTCAGCGGGGACCTTCCAAGAGACCCAGTACTTC. This translates into CASSTSAGTFQETQYF.

At least ten counts were recorded for this clonotype. The gene calls are TRBV28 and TRBJ2-7, with a weak D call TRBD1 (5 bases). The V end was cut by 4 bases, the J end by 5 bases, with 6 bases between. The germline V gene has CDR1 MDHEN and CDR2 SYDVKM. The CDR3 has 11 amino acids. The DNA of the CDR3 is TGTGCCAGCAGTTGGGGCGACGAGCAGTACTTC. Translating it yields CASSWGDEQYF.

This clonotype appeared a few times. The V call is TRBV12-3 or TRBV12-4, the J call TRBJ2-1, with D unclear. This CDR3 region has 15 residues. Trimming shortened V by 2 bases and J by 5 bases, and 13 bases separated the two germline ends. This chain's CDR3 is CASSLTNIVDNEQFF. In DNA, the CDR3 is TGTGCCAGCAGTTTAACGAACATAGTGGACAATGAGCAGTTCTTC.

In its sample, this clonotype was seen many times. The V and J genes are TRBV5-1 and TRBJ2-7; TRBD2 agrees at 7 bases. Trimming cost V 0 bases and J 5 bases; bases outside gene matches: 5. There are 14 residues in the CDR3. Germline V gene lookup returns CDR1 SGHRS and CDR2 YFSETQ. In nucleotides, the CDR3 is TGCGCCAGCAGCTTGGATCGGGGGAGGGACGAGCAGTACTTC. This sequence encodes CASSLDRGRDEQYF. The full variable domain, completed using reference TRBV5-1 and TRBJ2-7, is KAGVTQTPRYLIKTRGQQVTLSCSPISGHRSVSWYQQTPGQGLQFLFEYFSETQRNKGNFPGRFSGRQFSNSRSEMNVSTLELGDSALYLCASSLDRGRDEQYFGPGTRLTVT.

The CDR3 here is CASRTPGQGTYGYTF. For the CDR3, the DNA is TGTGCCAGCAGAACCCCGGGACAGGGGACTTATGGCTACACCTTC. The rearrangement links TRBV27 to TRBJ1-2; 10 bases fit TRBD1. The CDR3 length is 15 residues. Germline V gene data show CDR1 as MNHEY and CDR2 as SMNVEV (reference sequence). Trimming removed 6 bases from V and 5 bases from J; junction bases left unmatched: 9.

This clonotype was seen ten or more times. The chain recombines TRBV27 with TRBJ2-1, with 13 bases that match TRBD2. This CDR3 contains 13 residues. Germline CDR1 reads MNHEY; CDR2 reads SMNVEV (reference sequence). With 7 bases clipped from V and 10 bases from J, the junction kept 4 bases outside the gene matches. The CDR3 spells CASTLTSGREQFF. CDR3 nucleotides: TGTGCCAGCACCTTGACTAGCGGGAGGGAGCAGTTCTTC.